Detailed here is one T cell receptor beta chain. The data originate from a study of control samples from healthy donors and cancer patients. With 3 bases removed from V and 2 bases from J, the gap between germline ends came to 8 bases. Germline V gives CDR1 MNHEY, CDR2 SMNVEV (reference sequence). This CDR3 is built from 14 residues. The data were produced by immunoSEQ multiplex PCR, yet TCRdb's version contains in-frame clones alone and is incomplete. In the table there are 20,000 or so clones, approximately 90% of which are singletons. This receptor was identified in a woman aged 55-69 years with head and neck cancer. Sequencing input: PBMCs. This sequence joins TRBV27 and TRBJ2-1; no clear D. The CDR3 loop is CASSFMWPYNEQFF. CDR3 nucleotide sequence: TGTGCCAGCAGTTTTATGTGGCCCTACAATGAGCAGTTCTTC.